The sequence of this TCR beta chain was determined in a study of T-cell reconstitution after alpha-beta-depleted transplantation in children. This CDR3 is built from 12 residues. CDR1 and CDR2 (germline): MDHEN, SYDVKM. The ends were cut back, 2 bases at V and 8 bases at J, with 6 bases in the middle. Unique molecular identifiers were incorporated when the TCRbeta library was constructed. MiXCR, run by TCRdb on the PCR reads, gives a single entry per CDR3 protein. The sample includes hundreds of thousands of distinct CDR3 sequences, 16% of them seen just once. The sample here was PBMCs from the stem cell graft donor, taken from the stem cell graft. This sequence joins TRBV28 and TRBJ1-4, with D hard to call. The clonotype originates from a human donor who donated a stem cell graft to a child with acute myeloid leukemia. The DNA for the CDR3 is TGTGCCAGCAGTTTAAACAGAGAAAAACTGTTTTTT. This translates into CASSLNREKLFF.